The clone carrying this TCR beta chain was found a few times. Its matching antigen is unknown. This entry is derived from a study of cytomegalovirus exposure and HLA in healthy donors. Whereas donors were nominally healthy upon sampling, unrecorded immune exposures were probable. The study's findings and limits: Later, TCR association rates were found to vary by HLA locus, highest for DRB1 and lowest for HLA-C. A later analysis linked a missense variant in DCLRE1C to the trimming of TCR beta V and J genes. Reportedly, diagnosis of cytomegalovirus status by the classifier showed high specificity and sensitivity.

The PCR was carried out with 60 Vbeta primers and 13 Jbeta primers. Some clones are missing from TCRdb's copy, which holds only in-frame ones; the method was immunoSEQ multiplex PCR. The sample holds around 140,000 clones; 60% to 85% are singletons and the top ten take about 13%. With V trimmed by 4 bases and J by 9 bases, 3 bases remained unmatched. The CDR3 runs to 13 residues. Per germline, CDR1 SGHRS and CDR2 YFSETQ. The sequence derives from a man aged 35 to 55 in good health and CMV-seropositive. J is TRBJ2-1 and V is TRBV5-1; 11 positions match TRBD2. The sequenced material came from PBMCs. This CDR3 is CASSPGTSGEQFF. In DNA form, the CDR3 reads TGCGCCAGCAGCCCGGGGACTAGCGGTGAGCAGTTCTTC.